This T cell receptor beta chain was sequenced during a study of graft-versus-host responses after intestinal transplantation. Study-wide context: Tacrolimus and steroids were given for two to four years to all recipients after anti-thymocyte globulin induction. Study-level findings and limits: Across patients carrying graft-donor T cell macrochimerism, allografts held high graft-versus-host to host-versus-graft clonal ratios. HvG clone declines early post-transplant were associated with peak circulating GvH levels. Recipient marrow held GvH clones, some first seen in ileum or blood.

This clone occurred once. Its specificity is unknown. The method was immunoSEQ multiplex PCR; TCRdb's version includes in-frame clones alone and lacks a portion of them. The table lists roughly 62,000 clones, 91% of them singletons. The sample consisted of PBMCs, taken approximately 120 days after intestinal transplantation. The sequence was obtained from a human patient who received an intestinal transplant, so some T cells may come from the graft donor.

The CDR3 sequence: CASSVDFSYEQYF. DNA of the CDR3: TGTGCCAGCAGCGTAGATTTTTCCTACGAGCAGTACTTC. The chain carries TRBV9 and TRBJ2-7; D is unresolved. CDR3 length: 13 residues. The germline V and J ends were trimmed by 0 bases and 1 base, with 5 bases remaining between them. CDR1 SGDLS and CDR2 YYNGEE come from the germline V gene.